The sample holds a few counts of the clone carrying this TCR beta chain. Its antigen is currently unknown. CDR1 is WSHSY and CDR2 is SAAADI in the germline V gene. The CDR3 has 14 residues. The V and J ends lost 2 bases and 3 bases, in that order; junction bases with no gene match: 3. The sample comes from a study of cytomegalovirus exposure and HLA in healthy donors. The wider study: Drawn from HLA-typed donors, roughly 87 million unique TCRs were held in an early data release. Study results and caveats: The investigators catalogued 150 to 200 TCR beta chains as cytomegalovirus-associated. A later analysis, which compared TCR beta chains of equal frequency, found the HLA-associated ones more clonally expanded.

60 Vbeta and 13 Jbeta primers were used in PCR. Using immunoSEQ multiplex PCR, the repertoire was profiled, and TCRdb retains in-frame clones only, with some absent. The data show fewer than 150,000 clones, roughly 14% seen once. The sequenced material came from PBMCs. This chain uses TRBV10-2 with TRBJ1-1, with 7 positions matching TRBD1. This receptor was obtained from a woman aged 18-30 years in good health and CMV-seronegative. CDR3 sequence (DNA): TGCGCCAGCAGTGAGGACAGGGAGTACACTGAAGCTTTCTTT. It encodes CASSEDREYTEAFF.